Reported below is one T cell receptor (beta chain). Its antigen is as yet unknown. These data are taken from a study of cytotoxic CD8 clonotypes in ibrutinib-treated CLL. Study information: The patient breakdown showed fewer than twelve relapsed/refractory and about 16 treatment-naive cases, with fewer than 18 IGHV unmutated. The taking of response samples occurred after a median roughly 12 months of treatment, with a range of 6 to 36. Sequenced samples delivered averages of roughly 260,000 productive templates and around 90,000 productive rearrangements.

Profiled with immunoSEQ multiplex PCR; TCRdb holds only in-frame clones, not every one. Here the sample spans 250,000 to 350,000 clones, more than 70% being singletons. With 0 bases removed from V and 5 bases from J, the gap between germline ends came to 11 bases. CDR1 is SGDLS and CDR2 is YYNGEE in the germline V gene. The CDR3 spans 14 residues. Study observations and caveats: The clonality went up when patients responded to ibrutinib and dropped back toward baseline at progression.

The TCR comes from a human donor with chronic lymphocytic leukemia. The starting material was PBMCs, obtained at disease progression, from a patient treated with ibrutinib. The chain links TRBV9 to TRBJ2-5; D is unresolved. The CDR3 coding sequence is TGTGCCAGCAGCGTAGCTCAGGCGGTTGAGACCCAGTACTTC. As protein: CASSVAQAVETQYF. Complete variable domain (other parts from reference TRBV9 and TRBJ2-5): DSGVTQTPKHLITATGQRVTLRCSPRSGDLSVYWYQQSLDQGLQFLIQYYNGEERAKGNILERFSAQQFPDLHSELNLSSLELGDSALYFCASSVAQAVETQYFGPGTRLLVL.